The 27 T cell receptor beta chains below were found in one sample sequenced in a study of T cells in narcolepsy. Libraries were prepared by immunoSEQ multiplex PCR; TCRdb keeps only in-frame clonotypes and omits some of them. Of tens of thousands of clones in the sample, around 86% are singletons; the top ten hold 2% to 3%. The sequenced sample was CD45RA- memory CD4+ T cells from PBMCs. Source of these receptors: a human donor with narcolepsy.

The chain employs TRBV5-1 and TRBJ2-2, with TRBD2 as a possible D gene (6 bases). There are 15 residues in the CDR3. Deletions cut 2 bases from V and 6 bases from J, with 14 bases between. Germline values: CDR1 SGHRS, CDR2 YFSETQ. DNA for the CDR3: TGCGCCAGCAGCTTTTCTCTGGGCGGGGCCGGGGAGCTGTTTTTT. Amino acid sequence: CASSFSLGGAGELFF.

The V call is TRBV7-2, the J call TRBJ1-2; D ambiguous. Germline assignment: CDR1 SGHTA and CDR2 FQGNSA. The germline V and J ends were trimmed by 5 bases and 8 bases, with 9 bases remaining between them. This CDR3 comprises 11 residues. The CDR3 nucleotides read TGTGCCAGCAGCGATACAGTGGGCTACACCTTC. Its protein product is CASSDTVGYTF.

The chain uses TRBV2 and TRBJ1-5, with D uncertain. CDR3 size: 13 residues. Trimming took 6 bases from V and 7 from J, leaving 13 bases between them. Per the germline V gene, CDR1 is SNHLY and CDR2 is FYNNEI. The CDR3 nucleotides are TGTGCCAGCAGATTGGGTGGGCGACAGCCCCAGCATTTT. Its translation is CASRLGGRQPQHF.

The chain links TRBV6-6 to TRBJ2-7, with a tentative D call TRBD2 (6 bases). The CDR3 contains 13 residues. The V gene lost 2 bases and the J gene lost 6 bases, with 11 bases spanning the gap. Germline lookup yields CDR1 MNHNY and CDR2 SVGAGI (reference sequence). Written as DNA, the CDR3 is TGTGCCAGCAGTTACCTTTCGACTAGCGAGCAGTACTTC. Its translation is CASSYLSTSEQYF.

The V call is TRBV6-1, the J call TRBJ2-5; weak D call: TRBD2 (6 bases). TRBJ2-7 explains the end of the DNA better; the J call may be wrong. The CDR3 contains 14 residues. Germline values: CDR1 MNHNS, CDR2 SASEGT. The CDR3 loop is CATMSGTHSYEQYF. CDR3 nucleotides: TGTGCCACAATGTCCGGGACTCACTCCTACGAGCAGTACTTC.

This rearrangement joins TRBV19 to TRBJ2-1; the match to TRBD2 covers 9 bases. The trim removed 3 bases at V and 5 bases at J, leaving 5 bases unmatched. The CDR3 runs to 15 residues. Germline loops: CDR1 LNHDA, CDR2 SQIVND (reference sequence). The CDR3 DNA reads as TGTGCCAGTAGTATTTCTTCTAGCGGGAACAATGAGCAGTTCTTC. Its protein is CASSISSSGNNEQFF. Combining the CDR3 with reference TRBV19 and TRBJ2-1 gives the whole variable domain DGGITQSPKYLFRKEGQNVTLSCEQNLNHDAMYWYRQDPGQGLRLIYYSQIVNDFQKGDIAEGYSVSREKKESFPLTVTSAQKNPTAFYLCASSISSSGNNEQFFGPGTRLTVL.

This chain connects TRBV7-9 to TRBJ1-5; the D is unclear. Deletions cut 5 bases from V and 6 bases from J, with 14 bases between. Germline V lookup: CDR1 SEHNR, CDR2 FQNEAQ (reference sequence). The CDR3 extends over 14 amino acids. The CDR3 coding sequence is TGTGCCAGCAGCCGGACCTACCAGAGTCAGCCCCAGCATTTT. Protein sequence: CASSRTYQSQPQHF.

This clone was counted a few times. This chain joins TRBV28 and TRBJ2-4; 9 bases are shared with TRBD2. The length of the CDR3 is 14 residues. With 3 bases clipped from V and 9 bases from J, the junction kept 6 bases outside the gene matches. CDR1 is MDHEN and CDR2 is SYDVKM in the germline V gene. CDR3: CASSLGGGDSIQYF. Written as DNA, the CDR3 is TGTGCCAGCAGTTTGGGCGGGGGGGATAGCATTCAGTACTTC.

The CDR3 DNA reads TGCGCCAGCTCCTGGACAGAGACCATAGCCAAAAACATTCAGTACTTC. Protein product: CASSWTETIAKNIQYF. The V and J genes are TRBV5-1 and TRBJ2-4, with D tentatively TRBD1 (6 bases). Per germline, CDR1 SGHRS and CDR2 YFSETQ. Deletions cut 7 bases from V and 0 bases from J, with 17 bases between. The CDR3 runs to 16 residues.

V is TRBV6-5 and J is TRBJ1-2; the D gene is possibly TRBD1 (5 bases). The V and J ends lost 5 bases and 7 bases respectively, with 14 bases between them. Germline values: CDR1 MNHEY, CDR2 SVGAGI. The CDR3 consists of 13 residues. The CDR3 DNA sequence: TGTGCCAGCAGTAACTACGGGGCGGGTGGCTACACCTTC. Amino acid sequence: CASSNYGAGGYTF.

V is TRBV7-3 and J is TRBJ2-1; 9 bases match TRBD1. V gave up 0 bases and J gave up 8 bases; unmatched junction bases: 5. Germline CDR1 is SGHTA and CDR2 is FQGTGA. The CDR3 extends over 15 amino acids. CDR3 protein: CASSLTGQGVYEQFF. Here the CDR3 DNA reads TGTGCCAGCAGCTTAACGGGACAGGGCGTTTATGAGCAGTTCTTC. The variable domain in full, with the rest retrieved from reference TRBV7-3 and TRBJ2-1, is GAGVSQTPSNKVTEKGKYVELRCDPISGHTALYWYRQSLGQGPEFLIYFQGTGAADDSGLPNDRFFAVRPEGSVSTLKIQRTERGDSAVYLCASSLTGQGVYEQFFGPGTRLTVL.

This clone has only a few counts. The chain links TRBV12-5 to TRBJ2-3; TRBD2 agrees at 12 bases. This CDR3 is 15 amino acids long. Trimming took 7 bases from V and 4 from J; bases not matched to a gene: 6. Germline V CDR1 and CDR2: LGHNT, FRNRAP. The CDR3 is CASALLAGGADTQYF. In DNA form, the CDR3 reads TGTGCTAGTGCCTTACTAGCGGGGGGCGCAGATACGCAGTATTTT.

This chain uses TRBV5-1 with TRBJ1-1; no definite D call. Trimming stripped 1 base from V and 4 bases from J, with 14 bases between. The CDR3 is 15 amino acids. Germline CDR1 and CDR2: SGHRS and YFSETQ. CDR3 DNA: TGCGCCAGCAGCTTGTTGGGCAGCCAATCCACTGAAGCTTTCTTT. It is translated as CASSLLGSQSTEAFF.

The chain combines TRBV5-1 with TRBJ2-3, with D perhaps being TRBD1 or TRBD2 (5 bases each). The CDR3 is 18 amino acids. V was clipped by 5 bases and J by 2 bases, with 24 bases between them. The germline CDR1 and CDR2 sequences are SGHRS and YFSETQ. The CDR3 DNA follows: TGCGCCAGCAGTTCCGTCATAGGGACCCCTCGGTCCACAGATACGCAGTATTTT. It is translated as CASSSVIGTPRSTDTQYF.

The chain employs TRBV10-1 and TRBJ2-7; TRBD2 might be the D (6 bases). The CDR3 has 14 amino acids. The ends were cut back, 0 bases at V and 6 bases at J, with 12 bases in the middle. The germline gives CDR1 WNHNN, CDR2 SYGVQD (reference sequence). The CDR3 DNA follows: TGCGCCAGCAGTGAGTCGCCGGGACTGGTCGAGCAGTACTTC. Its translation is CASSESPGLVEQYF.

This clone occurred a few times. The V call is TRBV4-3, the J call TRBJ1-4; D is undetermined. Trimming removed 0 bases from V and 0 bases from J, with 14 bases in between. CDR1 and CDR2 from the germline V gene are LGHNA and YSLEER. The length of the CDR3 is 18 residues. The CDR3 loop reads CASSQDYAGSATNEKLFF. The CDR3 DNA is TGCGCCAGCAGCCAAGATTACGCAGGCTCTGCAACTAATGAAAAACTGTTTTTT.

This chain links TRBV4-1 with TRBJ2-7; 7 positions agree with TRBD2. The V gene's germline CDR1 is MGHRA and CDR2 YSYEKL. The length of the CDR3 is 17 residues. The ends lost 4 bases at V and 4 bases at J; junction bases unmatched: 16. The CDR3 loop reads CASSLQPSGRGSYEQYF. The CDR3, as DNA: TGCGCCAGCAGCCTACAACCCTCGGGGCGGGGGTCGTACGAGCAGTACTTC.

This clone occurred once. The V call is TRBV30, the J call TRBJ1-2; possibly TRBD1 for D (6 bases). CDR1 GTSNPN and CDR2 SVGIG come from the germline V gene (reference sequence). The CDR3 length is 14 residues. V gave up 5 bases and J gave up 3 bases, with 16 bases separating them. The CDR3 spells CAWGRGGVDYGYTF. CDR3 coding DNA: TGTGCCTGGGGGCGGGGGGGCGTAGACTATGGCTACACCTTC.

The chain links TRBV7-6 to TRBJ2-5; D uncertain. The germline V gene has CDR1 SGHVS and CDR2 FNYEAQ. There are 14 residues in the CDR3. With 1 base removed from V and 1 base from J, the gap between germline ends came to 7 bases. The CDR3 here is CASSLDVSQETQYF. CDR3 in DNA: TGTGCCAGCAGCTTAGACGTCAGCCAAGAGACCCAGTACTTC.

This chain uses TRBV11-2 with TRBJ2-5; D perhaps matches TRBD1 (5 bases). From germline, CDR1 is SGHAT and CDR2 FQNNGV. CDR3 length: 17 residues. The V gene lost 1 base and the J gene lost 2 bases, with 17 bases spanning the gap. CDR3 nucleotide sequence: TGTGCCAGCAGCTTAGCGTCGGGCAGGGTGGGACAAGAGACCCAGTACTTC. The encoded protein is CASSLASGRVGQETQYF.

This sequence joins TRBV5-6 and TRBJ2-1; 14 bases are shared with TRBD2. The CDR3 runs to 17 residues. Looked up from germline, CDR1 is SGHDT and CDR2 is YYEEEE. Germline trimming cut 5 bases from V and 3 bases from J; bases unmatched to any gene: 7. CDR3 sequence reads: CASRTSGGGPRYNEQFF. As DNA, the CDR3 is TGTGCCAGCAGGACTAGCGGGGGGGGACCCCGCTACAATGAGCAGTTCTTC.

V usage is TRBV7-3 and J usage is TRBJ1-2, with D perhaps TRBD1 (5 bases). The CDR3 has 15 residues. The germline CDR1 and CDR2 sequences are SGHTA and FQGTGA. V lost 4 bases, J lost 2 bases, and 14 bases lay in between. The CDR3 DNA reads TGTGCCAGCAGCTCGTTTCAGGGTCCAAACTATGGCTACACCTTC. Translated, it gives CASSSFQGPNYGYTF.

The chain has TRBV2 and TRBJ1-2; TRBD1 matches 8 bases. Per the germline V gene, CDR1 is SNHLY and CDR2 is FYNNEI. J was trimmed by 6 bases and V by 6 bases; bases with no gene match: 6. The CDR3 runs 13 residues. The CDR3 sequence: CASRDRERDGYTF. The CDR3 region has the DNA TGTGCCAGCAGGGACAGGGAAAGGGATGGCTACACCTTC.

This clone appeared once. The rearrangement uses TRBV7-9 and TRBJ2-7; 8 nucleotides line up with TRBD2. The CDR3 sequence is 14 residues long. Looked up from germline, CDR1 is SEHNR and CDR2 is FQNEAQ (reference sequence). Unmatched junction bases numbered 8, after V lost 8 bases and J lost 2 bases. CDR3 nucleotide sequence: TGTGCCAGCGGACAAGCGGGGGCCACCTACGAGCAGTACTTC. Amino acid sequence: CASGQAGATYEQYF.

The chain employs TRBV2 and TRBJ1-3; D might be TRBD1 (6 bases). Germline lookup yields CDR1 SNHLY and CDR2 FYNNEI. This CDR3 has 17 amino acids. With 10 bases removed from V and 0 bases from J, the gap between germline ends came to 22 bases. CDR3 sequence: CAIPDRKNVYSGNTIYF. In nucleotides, the CDR3 is TGTGCCATCCCGGACAGAAAGAACGTCTACTCTGGAAACACCATATATTTT.

This chain links TRBV7-3 with TRBJ1-5; D is perhaps TRBD1 (5 bases). The CDR3 contains 14 residues. Germline values: CDR1 SGHTA, CDR2 FQGTGA. The germline V and J ends were trimmed by 5 bases and 7 bases, with 15 bases remaining between them. CDR3 in DNA: TGTGCCAGCAGCCCAGGGACCGTGGAGCAGCCCCAGCATTTT. Translating gives CASSPGTVEQPQHF.

V usage is TRBV7-6 and J usage is TRBJ1-3, with a weak D call TRBD1 (6 bases). Trimming shortened V by 0 bases and J by 4 bases, and 19 bases separated the two germline ends. In germline, CDR1 is SGHVS, CDR2 FNYEAQ. This CDR3 comprises 18 residues. The CDR3 DNA reads TGTGCCAGCAGCTTAGCGTCCCTAGCCGGGACATCGGGAAACACCATATATTTT. It encodes CASSLASLAGTSGNTIYF.